Shown below are 7 T cell receptor beta chains from a single sample sequenced in a study of breast tumors, draining lymph nodes, adjacent tissues. TCRdb re-called the multiplex PCR reads through MiXCR, storing one row per CDR3 protein. The top ten clones hold 1.4% of a sample with about 230,000 distinct CDR3 sequences, approximately 31% of them seen once. Breast cancer patients provided tissue from their axillary draining lymph nodes. Specimen: axillary lymph node tissue. The source of these receptors is a female donor with breast cancer. Some clones in this sample may be carry-over from other donors' samples.

This clonotype was counted between two and nine times. With a much larger clone just one base away, this may be a read error. J is TRBJ2-3 and V is TRBV7-8; 8 bases align to TRBD2. Per germline, CDR1 SGHVS and CDR2 FQNEAQ. There are 17 residues in the CDR3. The CDR3 DNA reads TGTGCCAGCAGACAGGGACGGGGGGGATCTCCCACAGATCCGCAGTATTTT. This encodes CASRQGRGGSPTDPQYF.

On this clonotype itself: Just one base apart from a much larger clone, this may be a read error. This chain links TRBV12-3 or TRBV12-4 with TRBJ2-1; 9 bases agree with TRBD2. The CDR3 covers 15 residues. J gave up 7 bases and V 3 bases, and 7 bases lay outside the gene matches. CDR3 nucleotides: TGTGCCAGCAGTTTCGTGATTAGCGGGAGAAATGAGCAGTTCTTC. Residues: CASSFVISGRNEQFF.

About this clonotype itself: The germline gene is not matched at one end of the junction; a read error may be the cause. This chain links TRBV11-3 with TRBJ1-1; no definite D call. CDR1 SGHNT and CDR2 YENEEA come from the germline V gene. This CDR3 is built from 14 residues. The CDR3 loop reads CASSLDALGLEAFF. DNA of the CDR3: TGTGCCAGCAGCCTAGACGCGCTCGGCCTCGAAGCTTTCTTT.

This clonotype appeared many times. J is TRBJ2-3 and V is TRBV9; D may correspond to TRBD1 or TRBD2 (5 bases each). This CDR3 region has 15 residues. Trimming removed 0 bases at V and 2 bases at J, with 10 bases between. CDR1 and CDR2 (germline): SGDLS, YYNGEE. CDR3 sequence reads: CASSVGPGTTDTQYF. The DNA for the CDR3 is TGTGCCAGCAGCGTAGGGCCAGGGACCACAGATACGCAGTATTTT.

This clonotype was picked up many times. The V and J genes are TRBV10-3 and TRBJ1-3; D perhaps matches TRBD1 (5 bases). The V gene's germline CDR1 is ENHRY and CDR2 SYGVKD. Trimming shortened V by 8 bases and J by 2 bases, and 16 bases separated the two germline ends. CDR3 length: 15 amino acids. DNA of the CDR3: TGTGCCATCGGACGGCGGCAGGGCGCTGGAAACACCATATATTTT. Translating gives CAIGRRQGAGNTIYF.

Ten or more counts support this clonotype. The V gene is TRBV5-5, the J gene TRBJ2-1; no definite D call. Germline V gives CDR1 SGHKS, CDR2 YYEKEE (reference sequence). V lost 4 bases and J lost 0, with 11 bases in between. The CDR3 totals 15 residues. The CDR3 DNA sequence: TGTGCCAGCAGCCCCCATCCGAGCTCCTACAATGAGCAGTTCTTC. The encoded protein is CASSPHPSSYNEQFF.

The sample holds many counts of this clonotype. V usage is TRBV6-5 and J usage is TRBJ1-6; possible D gene TRBD1, 5 bases. The CDR3 loop spans 15 amino acids. From germline, CDR1 is MNHEY and CDR2 SVGAGI. Trimming removed 0 bases from V and 5 bases from J, with 8 bases in between. In nucleotides, the CDR3 is TGTGCCAGCAGTTACTCGAGACAGAATAATTCACCCCTCCACTTT. The encoded protein is CASSYSRQNNSPLHF.